The clone carrying this T cell receptor beta chain has just a few counts. Its antigen is not identified. TCRdb used MiXCR to reprocess the RT-PCR reads, holding one entry per CDR3 protein. The sample holds 650,000 to 800,000 distinct CDR3 sequences, about 14% seen once. These data are taken from a study of response to subunit inactivated influenza vaccine. Whole-study findings and limits: Few additional T cells are recruited per seasonal influenza vaccination, authors suggested.

The CDR3 is made up of 13 amino acids. CDR1 and CDR2 (germline): MDHEN, SYDVKM. Trimming left V 8 bases short and J 5 bases short, with 12 bases between. This TCR was recovered from a man in his fifties or sixties who received an inactivated influenza vaccine. V gene TRBV28 combines with J gene TRBJ2-2, with D unclear. The material sequenced was PBMCs from blood, taken around 15 days before vaccination. Here the CDR3 reads CASSAPGTGELFF. The CDR3 DNA follows: TGTGCCAGCTCGGCCCCCGGGACCGGGGAGCTGTTTTTT.